This T cell receptor beta chain was found in a study of T cell responses to AZD1222 COVID-19 vaccine. Notes on the study in general: Females outnumbered males among donors, who were mostly white British; clonal diversity was possibly underestimated.

Profiling relied on immunoSEQ multiplex PCR, and the TCRdb table lists in-frame clones only, not all of them. The sample comprises around 140,000 clones, roughly nine tenths of which are singletons, and roughly 1.7% rests with the top ten. A word on this clone: Its antigen is undetermined.

The material was peripheral blood, obtained on day 0 of AZD1222 vaccination. This TCR was sampled from an adult in good health.

DNA of the CDR3: TGTGCCAGTAGTATAGGCCCAACCACTCTCAGCTCCTATAATTCACCCCTCCACTTT. Protein product: CASSIGPTTLSSYNSPLHF. This chain connects TRBV19 to TRBJ1-6, with D hard to call. The V gene's germline CDR1 is LNHDA and CDR2 SQIVND (reference sequence). The CDR3 loop spans 19 amino acids. Between the trimmed V and J ends, which lost 1 base and 0 bases, there was a span of 16 bases.